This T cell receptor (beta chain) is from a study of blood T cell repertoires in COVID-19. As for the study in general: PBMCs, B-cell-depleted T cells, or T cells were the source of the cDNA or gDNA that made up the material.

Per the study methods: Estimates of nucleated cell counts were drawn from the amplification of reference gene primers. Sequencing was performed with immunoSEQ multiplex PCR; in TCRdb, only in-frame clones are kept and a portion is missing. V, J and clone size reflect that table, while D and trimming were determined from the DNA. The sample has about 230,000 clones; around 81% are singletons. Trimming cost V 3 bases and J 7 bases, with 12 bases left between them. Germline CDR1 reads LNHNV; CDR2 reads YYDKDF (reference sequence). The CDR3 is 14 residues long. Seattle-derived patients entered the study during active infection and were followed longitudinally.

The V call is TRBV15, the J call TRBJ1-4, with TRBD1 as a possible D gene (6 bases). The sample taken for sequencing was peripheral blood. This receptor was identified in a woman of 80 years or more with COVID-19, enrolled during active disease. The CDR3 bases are TGTGCCACCAGCAGGCAGGGGCTGTCTGAAAAACTGTTTTTT. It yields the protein CATSRQGLSEKLFF. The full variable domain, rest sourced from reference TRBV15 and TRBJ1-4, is DAMVIQNPRYQVTQFGKPVTLSCSQTLNHNVMYWYQQKSSQAPKLLFHYYDKDFNNEADTPDNFQSRRPNTSFCFLDIRSPGLGDTAMYLCATSRQGLSEKLFFGSGTQLSVL.